Below are 23 T cell receptor beta chains sequenced from a single sample in a study of blood T cell repertoires in COVID-19. TCRdb's table, derived via immunoSEQ multiplex PCR, lists solely in-frame clones and lacks some. The sample contains about 11,000 clones, around 78% of which appear only once. Sequencing was done on a sample of peripheral blood. Receptors originate from a human donor in a cohort sampled during active COVID-19.

This clone was counted between two and nine times. The V and J genes are TRBV7-2 and TRBJ1-2; tentative D call: TRBD1 (6 bases). Germline CDR1 reads SGHTA; CDR2 reads FQGNSA. V lost 4 bases to trimming and J lost 4 bases, with 10 bases between them. CDR3 length equals 13 residues. The CDR3 here is CASSSTGFYGYTF. The CDR3 nucleotides read TGTGCCAGCAGCTCTACAGGGTTCTATGGCTACACCTTC.

This clone is deemed medium-sized. The chain's CDR3 is CAISGTSGSSGEQFF. The CDR3 DNA reads TGTGCCATCAGCGGGACTAGCGGGAGTTCAGGCGAGCAGTTCTTC. The chain employs TRBV10-3 and TRBJ2-1; 14 bases are a match to TRBD2. The CDR3 totals 15 residues. V lost 6 bases and J lost 10; bases outside the gene matches: 8. From germline, CDR1 is ENHRY and CDR2 SYGVKD.

V is TRBV7-9 and J is TRBJ2-1; 7 bases fit TRBD2. The CDR3 length is 16 residues. J gave up 5 bases and V 3 bases, and 10 bases lay outside the gene matches. The germline V gene encodes CDR1 SEHNR and CDR2 FQNEAQ (reference sequence). CDR3 coding DNA: TGTGCCAGCAGCTTTGGGGGAGGGTCAGGAAACAATGAGCAGTTCTTC. Amino acids: CASSFGGGSGNNEQFF.

DNA of the CDR3: TGTGCCAGCAGGCCCGACAGGGGAAAGAGAGAGACCCAGTACTTC. Its translation: CASRPDRGKRETQYF. V usage is TRBV28 and J usage is TRBJ2-5; TRBD1 agrees at 8 bases. Germline V gene sequence: CDR1 MDHEN, CDR2 SYDVKM. The trim removed 6 bases at V and 4 bases at J, leaving 10 bases unmatched. This CDR3 comprises 15 residues.

CDR3 sequence reads: CASSFQWTASATNEKLFF. The CDR3 DNA is TGTGCCAGCAGCTTCCAGTGGACAGCCTCAGCAACTAATGAAAAACTGTTTTTT. The V call is TRBV7-9, the J call TRBJ1-4; TRBD1 is a possible D gene (6 bases). CDR1 is SEHNR, CDR2 FQNEAQ, per germline (reference sequence). V gave up 3 bases and J gave up 0 bases, with 17 bases separating them. There are 18 residues in the CDR3.

The V and J genes are TRBV5-1 and TRBJ2-7; 9 bases are a match to TRBD1. Germline CDR1 reads SGHRS; CDR2 reads YFSETQ. The CDR3 length is 15 residues. Unmatched junction bases numbered 8, after V lost 4 bases and J lost 3 bases. The CDR3: CASSHRLGQGYEQYF. As DNA, the CDR3 is TGCGCCAGCAGCCATCGATTGGGACAGGGCTACGAGCAGTACTTC.

This sequence joins TRBV5-1 and TRBJ1-1; D perhaps matches TRBD1 (5 bases). V was cut by 0 bases and J by 0 bases, with 15 bases left in between. The CDR3 runs 17 residues. Germline loops: CDR1 SGHRS, CDR2 YFSETQ. The CDR3 nucleotides are TGCGCCAGCAGCTTGGAAGGGGCCTCGGGCATGAACACTGAAGCTTTCTTT. It encodes CASSLEGASGMNTEAFF.

The chain combines TRBV7-6 with TRBJ2-1, with 9 positions matching TRBD2. Germline V gene data show CDR1 as SGHVS and CDR2 as FNYEAQ. V lost 5 bases, J lost 1 base, and 6 bases stayed unmatched. The CDR3 sequence is 16 residues long. DNA of the CDR3: TGTGCCAGCAGCGAGATAGCGGGAGAGTCCTACAATGAGCAGTTCTTC. Amino acids: CASSEIAGESYNEQFF.

The chain combines TRBV28 with TRBJ2-6; D might be TRBD2 (5 bases). Trimming took 2 bases from V and 1 from J, leaving 6 bases between them. This CDR3 is built from 15 residues. Germline-derived CDR1 and CDR2 are MDHEN and SYDVKM. CDR3 sequence: CASSLGGSGANVLTF. The CDR3 bases are TGTGCCAGCAGTTTAGGCGGGTCTGGGGCCAACGTCCTGACTTTC.

J is TRBJ2-7 and V is TRBV7-2; TRBD2 matches at 8 bases. V was pared by 5 bases and J by 6 bases, with 9 bases of the junction left unmatched. Germline V gene data show CDR1 as SGHTA and CDR2 as FQGNSA. CDR3 length: 14 amino acids. CDR3 coding DNA: TGTGCCAGCAGCCAAAGCGGGAGTAGGACCGAGCAGTACTTC. It codes for CASSQSGSRTEQYF.

The chain combines TRBV3-1 (or the pseudogene TRBV3-2) with TRBJ2-5, with TRBD2 as a possible D gene (5 bases). This CDR3 region has 12 residues. CDR1 is LGHDT, CDR2 YNNKEL, per germline (reference sequence). V was trimmed by 7 bases and J by 4 bases, leaving 10 bases between them. The CDR3 reads CASIDGVETQYF. In nucleotides, the CDR3 is TGTGCCAGCATCGACGGGGTAGAGACCCAGTACTTC.

In this sample, this clone turned up a few times. This rearrangement joins TRBV28 to TRBJ1-2, with D hard to call. The CDR3 sequence is 15 residues long. Trimming left V 7 bases short and J 8 bases short, with 23 bases between. The germline gives CDR1 MDHEN, CDR2 SYDVKM. The CDR3 sequence is CASTIRGPSGRGYTF. The CDR3 bases are TGTGCCAGCACCATAAGAGGGCCGTCGGGGAGAGGCTACACCTTC.

The chain employs TRBV5-1 and TRBJ2-7, with 10 bases that match TRBD1. J gave up 2 bases and V 4 bases, and 6 bases lay outside the gene matches. The V gene's germline CDR1 is SGHRS and CDR2 YFSETQ. CDR3 length: 15 residues. The CDR3 loop is CASSISGTGAYEQYF. The CDR3 nucleotides read TGCGCCAGCAGCATCTCCGGGACAGGGGCCTACGAGCAGTACTTC.

The chain employs TRBV27 and TRBJ1-1, with TRBD1 matching over 8 bases. Trimming at V came to 3 bases and at J to 5 bases, leaving 20 bases not matched to a gene. CDR3 size: 19 residues. Germline V gene sequence: CDR1 MNHEY, CDR2 SMNVEV (reference sequence). In nucleotides, the CDR3 is TGTGCCAGCAGTTTCCAGTTGGTGGCAGGGGGCGCCCCGAGGACTGAAGCTTTCTTT. This gives the protein CASSFQLVAGGAPRTEAFF.

This clone was seen a handful of times. V is TRBV29-1 and J is TRBJ2-1, with TRBD1 as a possible D gene (6 bases). There are 14 residues in the CDR3. Trimming left V 7 bases short and J 6 bases short, with 19 bases between. Germline values: CDR1 SQVTM, CDR2 ANQGSEA. The CDR3 loop is CSAGKGEGGNEQFF. The CDR3 DNA is TGCAGCGCTGGGAAGGGGGAAGGGGGCAATGAGCAGTTCTTC.

The chain combines TRBV19 with TRBJ2-3; TRBD2 matches at 9 bases. Germline V lookup: CDR1 LNHDA, CDR2 SQIVND (reference sequence). CDR3 length equals 16 residues. The J segment lost 3 bases and the V segment lost 4 bases, leaving 8 bases of the junction unmatched. CDR3 nucleotide sequence: TGTGCCAGTAGTAGTCCAGCGGGAGGCAGGACAGATACGCAGTATTTT. Translating gives CASSSPAGGRTDTQYF.

This rearrangement joins TRBV30 to TRBJ2-7; possible D gene TRBD1, 6 bases. Germline lookup yields CDR1 GTSNPN and CDR2 SVGIG (reference sequence). The CDR3 is 13 amino acids. V was shortened by 3 bases and J by 5 bases, with 14 bases between the two germline ends. The CDR3 DNA is TGTGCCTGGAGAGAGGCAGGGGTACACGAGCAGTACTTC. It is translated as CAWREAGVHEQYF.

The rearrangement uses TRBV28 and TRBJ1-6; 7 bases line up with TRBD1. Per germline, CDR1 MDHEN and CDR2 SYDVKM. The CDR3 runs to 14 residues. The V gene end was trimmed by 2 bases and the J gene end by 10 bases; junction bases not matched to a gene: 5. CDR3 DNA: TGTGCCAGCAGTTTAAGACAGGGACGCTCACCCCTCCACTTT. Its protein product is CASSLRQGRSPLHF.

This clone was observed once. The chain links TRBV19 to TRBJ2-7, with D unresolved. CDR1 is LNHDA, CDR2 SQIVND, per germline (reference sequence). This CDR3 comprises 14 residues. V was trimmed by 3 bases and J by 4 bases, leaving 13 bases between them. Written as DNA, the CDR3 is TGTGCCAGTAGTATGTCTTTTTCGTTGTACGAGCAGTACTTC. It encodes CASSMSFSLYEQYF.

This clone came up once. V and J are TRBV14 and TRBJ1-6; no firm D call. This CDR3 has 13 residues. The germline V gene has CDR1 SGHDN and CDR2 FVKESK. V was clipped by 5 bases and J by 8 bases, with 10 bases between them. The CDR3 spells CASSSGLHSPLHF. DNA of the CDR3: TGTGCCAGCAGCTCAGGACTTCATTCACCCCTCCACTTT.

The V and J genes are TRBV14 and TRBJ1-4; D might be TRBD1 (6 bases). Germline CDR1 is SGHDN and CDR2 is FVKESK. CDR3 length equals 16 residues. Trimming shortened V by 0 bases and J by 8 bases, and 16 bases separated the two germline ends. The CDR3 nucleotides are TGTGCCAGCAGCCAAGATTATAGGGGGATCGGCGAAAAACTGTTTTTT. Residues: CASSQDYRGIGEKLFF.

The chain carries TRBV6-6 and TRBJ1-1, with TRBD1 identical over 8 bases. J lost 1 base, V lost 2 bases, and 3 bases had no gene match. The CDR3 spans 15 residues. Germline V gives CDR1 MNHNY, CDR2 SVGAGI (reference sequence). Here the CDR3 reads CASSYPTGANTEAFF. CDR3 bases: TGTGCCAGCAGTTACCCGACAGGGGCGAACACTGAAGCTTTCTTT.

The chain combines TRBV30 with TRBJ1-5; D might be TRBD1 (5 bases). Germline V gene data show CDR1 as GTSNPN and CDR2 as SVGIG (reference sequence). This CDR3 has 17 residues. V was trimmed by 5 bases and J by 2 bases, leaving 22 bases between them. Here the CDR3 DNA reads TGTGCCTGGGGCTCGCTACAGGTCGATTACCGCAATCAGCCCCAGCATTTT. Protein product: CAWGSLQVDYRNQPQHF.